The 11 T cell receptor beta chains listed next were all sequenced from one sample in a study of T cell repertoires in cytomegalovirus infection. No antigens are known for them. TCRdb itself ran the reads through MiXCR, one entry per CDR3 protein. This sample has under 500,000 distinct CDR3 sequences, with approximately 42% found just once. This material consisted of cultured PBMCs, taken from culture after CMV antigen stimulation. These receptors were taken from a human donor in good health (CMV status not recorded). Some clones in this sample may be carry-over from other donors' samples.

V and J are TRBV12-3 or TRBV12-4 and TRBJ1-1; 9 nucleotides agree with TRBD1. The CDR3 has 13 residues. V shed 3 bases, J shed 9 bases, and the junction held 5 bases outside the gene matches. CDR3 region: CASSFWDRDQAFF. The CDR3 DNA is TGTGCCAGCAGTTTCTGGGACAGGGACCAAGCTTTCTTT.

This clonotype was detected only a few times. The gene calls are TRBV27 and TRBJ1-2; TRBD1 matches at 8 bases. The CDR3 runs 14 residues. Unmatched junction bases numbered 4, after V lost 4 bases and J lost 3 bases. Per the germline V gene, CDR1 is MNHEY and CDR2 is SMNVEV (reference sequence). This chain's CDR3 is CASSSSTGDYGYTF. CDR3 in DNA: TGTGCCAGCAGTTCCTCGACAGGGGACTATGGCTACACCTTC.

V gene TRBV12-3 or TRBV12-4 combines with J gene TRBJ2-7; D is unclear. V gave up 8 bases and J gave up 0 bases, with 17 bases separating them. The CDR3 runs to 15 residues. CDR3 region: CASRPTGLSSYEQYF. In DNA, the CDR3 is TGTGCCAGCCGCCCCACGGGCCTAAGCTCCTACGAGCAGTACTTC.

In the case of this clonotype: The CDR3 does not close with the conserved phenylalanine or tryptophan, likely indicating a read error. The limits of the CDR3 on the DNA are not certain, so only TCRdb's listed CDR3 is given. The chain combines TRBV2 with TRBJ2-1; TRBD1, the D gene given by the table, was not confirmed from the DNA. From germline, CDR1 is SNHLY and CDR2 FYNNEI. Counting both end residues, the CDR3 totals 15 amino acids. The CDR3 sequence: CASSPPSGGQKAVLG.

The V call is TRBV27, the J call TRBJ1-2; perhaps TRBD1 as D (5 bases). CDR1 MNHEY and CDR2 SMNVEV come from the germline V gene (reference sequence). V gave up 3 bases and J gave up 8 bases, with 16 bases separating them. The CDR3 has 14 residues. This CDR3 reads CASSLMAGIPGYTF. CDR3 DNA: TGTGCCAGCAGTTTGATGGCAGGGATTCCGGGCTACACCTTC.

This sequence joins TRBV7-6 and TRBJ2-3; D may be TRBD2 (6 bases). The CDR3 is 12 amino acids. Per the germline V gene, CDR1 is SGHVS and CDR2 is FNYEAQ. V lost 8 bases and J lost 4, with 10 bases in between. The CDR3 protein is CASQGGADTQYF. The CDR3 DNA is TGTGCCAGCCAAGGAGGGGCAGATACGCAGTATTTT.

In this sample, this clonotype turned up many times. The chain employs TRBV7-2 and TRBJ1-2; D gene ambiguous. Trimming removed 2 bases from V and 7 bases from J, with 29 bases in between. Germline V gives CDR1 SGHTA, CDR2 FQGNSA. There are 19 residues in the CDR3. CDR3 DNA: TGTGCCAGCAGCTTATATGTACCTCCCGGATACACTGGGATGGGTGGCTACACCTTC. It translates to CASSLYVPPGYTGMGGYTF.

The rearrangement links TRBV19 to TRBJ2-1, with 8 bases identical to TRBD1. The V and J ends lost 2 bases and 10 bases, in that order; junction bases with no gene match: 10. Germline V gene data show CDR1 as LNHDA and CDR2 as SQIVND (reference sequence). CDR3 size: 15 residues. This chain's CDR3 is CASSINTGGRREQFF. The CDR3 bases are TGTGCCAGTAGTATAAATACAGGGGGAAGAAGGGAGCAGTTCTTC.

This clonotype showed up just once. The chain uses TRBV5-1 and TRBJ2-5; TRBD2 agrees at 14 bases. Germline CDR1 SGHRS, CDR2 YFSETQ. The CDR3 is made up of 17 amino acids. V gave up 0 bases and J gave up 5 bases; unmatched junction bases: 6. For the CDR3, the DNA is TGCGCCAGCAGCTTGGCCGGGACTAGCGGGGGCGCGGAGACCCAGTACTTC. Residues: CASSLAGTSGGAETQYF.

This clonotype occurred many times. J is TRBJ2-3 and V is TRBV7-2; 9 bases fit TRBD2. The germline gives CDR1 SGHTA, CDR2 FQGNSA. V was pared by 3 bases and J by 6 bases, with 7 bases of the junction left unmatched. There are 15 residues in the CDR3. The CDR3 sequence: CASSFSGRWFDTQYF. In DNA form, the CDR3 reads TGTGCCAGCAGCTTTAGCGGGAGATGGTTTGATACGCAGTATTTT.

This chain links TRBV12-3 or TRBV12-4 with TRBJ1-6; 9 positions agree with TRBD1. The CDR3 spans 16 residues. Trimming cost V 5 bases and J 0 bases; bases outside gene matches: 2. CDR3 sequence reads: CASSHRGPSYNSPLHF. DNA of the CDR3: TGTGCCAGCAGTCACAGGGGGCCCTCCTATAATTCACCCCTCCACTTT.